These 25 T cell receptor beta chains share one sample of origin, sequenced in a study of T cells in women clearing cervical HPV infection. Some clones are missing from TCRdb's copy, which holds only in-frame ones; the method was immunoSEQ multiplex PCR. In total, the table holds some 43,000 clones. Input material: blood buffy coat. The source of these receptors is a woman between 18 and 75 years old with a cervical HPV16 infection that either progressed to CIN3+ or cleared (not recorded which).

Notes on this clone: The read ends 3 residues early relative to the CDR3; the germline J gene fills the gap. The V gene is TRBV20-1, the J gene TRBJ2-5; D unclear. The germline gives CDR1 DFQATT, CDR2 SNEGSKA (reference sequence). Between the trimmed V and J ends, which lost 3 bases and 1 base, there was a span of 9 bases. The CDR3 covers 13 residues. This CDR3 reads CSASDWPQETQYF. The CDR3 DNA, read in part, is TGCAGTGCTAGTGATTGGCCCCAAGAGACC.

Points on this clone: The read falls 3 residues short of the CDR3 end, and the missing part is taken from the germline J gene. V is TRBV6-1 and J is TRBJ2-3, with a weak D call TRBD1 (6 bases). In germline, CDR1 is MNHNS, CDR2 SASEGT. CDR3 length: 13 residues. CDR3 bases read: TGTGCCAGCAGTGATGGGGGCTCGGAGACG. As protein: CASSDGGSET. The full CDR3 protein reads CASSDGGSETQYF.

On this clone: The sequenced fragment ends 3 residues before the CDR3 boundary, so the rest is inferred from the germline J gene. J is TRBJ2-2 and V is TRBV30; D is ambiguous. The length of the CDR3 is 12 residues. The V gene's germline CDR1 is GTSNPN and CDR2 SVGIG (reference sequence). CDR3 sequence: CAWSGANSPLFF. The sequenced CDR3 bases are TGTGCCTGGAGTGGGGCCAATTCACCG.

As concerns this clone: The CDR3 goes on 3 residues after the read ends, and that part is filled in from the germline J gene. The chain carries TRBV5-6 and TRBJ2-1, with D maybe TRBD1 (6 bases). V was trimmed by 6 bases and J by 5 bases, leaving 12 bases between them. The CDR3 consists of 13 residues. The germline V gene encodes CDR1 SGHDT and CDR2 YYEEEE. This chain's CDR3 is CASILQGHNEQFF. The CDR3 bases that were read are TGTGCCAGCATCTTACAGGGACACAATGAG.

Remarks on this clone: Read data end 3 residues before the CDR3 end; the end is taken from the germline J gene. The chain combines TRBV5-4 with TRBJ1-2, with D perhaps matching TRBD1 (5 bases). Trimming took off 0 bases at V and 6 bases at J, with 15 bases between the two ends. The CDR3 covers 15 residues. Germline lookup yields CDR1 SGHNT and CDR2 YYREEE (reference sequence). The sequenced CDR3 bases are TGTGCCAGCAGCTTGGGAGTAGGGGCGAATGATGGC. It yields the protein CASSLGVGANDG. The CDR3 reads in full as CASSLGVGANDGYTF. The whole variable domain, remainder taken from reference TRBV5-4 and TRBJ1-2, is ETGVTQSPTHLIKTRGQQVTLRCSSQSGHNTVSWYQQALGQGPQFIFQYYREEENGRGNFPPRFSGLQFPNYSSELNVNALELDDSALYLCASSLGVGANDGYTFGSGTRLTVV.

In the case of this clone: The DNA ends 3 residues before the CDR3 does, and the rest of the CDR3 is filled in from the germline J gene. The chain uses TRBV6-1 and TRBJ1-1; TRBD1 might be the D (5 bases). The CDR3 covers 13 residues. V was clipped by 4 bases and J by 6 bases, with 12 bases between them. Looked up from germline, CDR1 is MNHNS and CDR2 is SASEGT. CDR3 loop: CASSAGRVAEAFF. CDR3 DNA, as far as it was read: TGTGCCAGCAGTGCGGGCAGGGTTGCTGAA.

This clone is identified as medium-sized from frequency. The read gets to within 3 residues of the CDR3 end, and the germline J gene fills in the rest. The V call is TRBV19, the J call TRBJ2-7; 10 nucleotides line up with TRBD1. CDR3 length equals 14 residues. After removal of 5 bases from V and 6 bases from J, the junction contained 7 bases not matched to a gene. Germline values: CDR1 LNHDA, CDR2 SQIVND (reference sequence). CDR3 protein: CASSPRTGGGEQYF. The CDR3 bases that were read are TGTGCCAGTAGTCCCCGGACAGGGGGGGGCGAG. Drawing the rest from reference TRBV19 and TRBJ2-7, the complete variable domain is DGGITQSPKYLFRKEGQNVTLSCEQNLNHDAMYWYRQDPGQGLRLIYYSQIVNDFQKGDIAEGYSVSREKKESFPLTVTSAQKNPTAFYLCASSPRTGGGEQYFGPGTRLTVT.

Of note for this clone: With the read ending 3 residues before the CDR3 end, the germline J gene is used to fill in that end. The rearrangement joins TRBV5-4 to TRBJ1-1; 8 nucleotides match TRBD1. The CDR3 is 16 residues long. Germline loops: CDR1 SGHNT, CDR2 YYREEE (reference sequence). Germline trimming cut 0 bases from V and 5 bases from J; bases unmatched to any gene: 9. Partial CDR3 DNA: TGTGCCAGCAGCTTGGGGATAGACAGGGGTAAAACTGAA. Protein: CASSLGIDRGKTE. In full, the CDR3 reads CASSLGIDRGKTEAFF. Filled out from reference TRBV5-4 and TRBJ1-1, the complete variable domain reads ETGVTQSPTHLIKTRGQQVTLRCSSQSGHNTVSWYQQALGQGPQFIFQYYREEENGRGNFPPRFSGLQFPNYSSELNVNALELDDSALYLCASSLGIDRGKTEAFFGQGTRLTVV.

Note on this clone: The CDR3 end is not reached by the read, which stops 3 residues before it; the germline J gene fills it in. This chain joins TRBV28 and TRBJ1-5; D perhaps matches TRBD1 (6 bases). V dropped 2 bases and J dropped 5 bases, with 13 bases sitting between them. Germline CDR1 reads MDHEN; CDR2 reads SYDVKM. The CDR3 covers 15 residues. The CDR3 reads CASSLPGTNYQPQHF. Incomplete CDR3 DNA: TGTGCCAGCAGTTTACCCGGGACAAATTATCAGCCC.

As regards this clone: The read gets to within 3 residues of the CDR3 end, and the germline J gene fills in the rest. The chain uses TRBV6-1 and TRBJ1-2, with TRBD1 matching over 9 bases. The CDR3 has 16 amino acids. Unmatched junction bases numbered 9, after V lost 1 base and J lost 6 bases. Germline V gene lookup returns CDR1 MNHNS and CDR2 SASEGT. CDR3: CASSEVGSGTGNGYTF. The covered CDR3 bases are TGTGCCAGCAGTGAAGTGGGTTCGGGGACAGGGAATGGC.

As to this clone: The CDR3 end is not reached by the read, which stops 3 residues before it; the germline J gene fills it in. This rearrangement joins TRBV5-1 to TRBJ2-1; 12 nucleotides line up with TRBD2. Looked up from germline, CDR1 is SGHRS and CDR2 is YFSETQ. CDR3 size: 17 residues. V shed 4 bases and J 4 bases; nucleotides not matched to a gene: 9. The sequenced part of the CDR3 DNA is TGCGCCAGCAGCCAAGGACCGGGACTAGCGGGTTACAATGAG. This codes for CASSQGPGLAGYNE. The whole CDR3 sequence is CASSQGPGLAGYNEQFF.

Worth noting for this clone: The read comes to an end 3 residues before the CDR3 does, leaving the germline J gene to fill in the end. The chain carries TRBV7-8 and TRBJ1-2, with 8 bases lining up with TRBD1. V trimming: 1 base; J trimming: 0 bases; junction bases outside the gene matches: 10. CDR3 length: 18 amino acids. The germline V gene encodes CDR1 SGHVS and CDR2 FQNEAQ. The sequenced CDR3 bases are TGTGCCAGCAGCTTAGTGGTCCCAGGGGGCAGGGCTAACTATGGC. This codes for CASSLVVPGGRANYG. The entire CDR3 protein reads CASSLVVPGGRANYGYTF.

Details on this clone: The CDR3 end falls 3 residues outside the read, so it is completed with the germline J gene. V gene TRBV5-1 combines with J gene TRBJ2-3; no definite D call. The CDR3 is made up of 16 amino acids. Germline V gene sequence: CDR1 SGHRS, CDR2 YFSETQ. The V and J ends lost 0 bases and 0 bases respectively, with 11 bases between them. The covered CDR3 bases are TGCGCCAGCAGCTTGGGCGCCTCCTCTAGCACAGATACG. It encodes CASSLGASSSTDT. The whole CDR3 region reads CASSLGASSSTDTQYF.

Note on this clone: The read stops 3 residues short of the end of the CDR3; the missing end is completed from the germline J gene. The chain employs TRBV13 and TRBJ1-1, with TRBD1 matching 7 bases. Trimming cost V 2 bases and J 7 bases; bases outside gene matches: 4. The CDR3 runs to 13 residues. Germline CDR1 PRHDT, CDR2 FYEKMQ (reference sequence). The CDR3 sequence: CASSLNRGDEAFF. Partial CDR3 DNA: TGTGCCAGCAGCTTAAACAGGGGCGATGAA.

On this clone: The CDR3 end is not reached by the read, which stops 3 residues before it; the germline J gene fills it in. The chain is built from TRBV7-2 and TRBJ1-2; D gene unclear. Germline CDR1 and CDR2: SGHTA and FQGNSA. The length of the CDR3 is 15 residues. V lost 4 bases to trimming and J lost 1 base, with 13 bases between them. CDR3 DNA (partial): TGTGCCAGCAGCTCCCCCCTGAGCTATAACTATGGC. This sequence encodes CASSSPLSYNYG. The whole CDR3 region reads CASSSPLSYNYGYTF.

About this clone itself: The read halts 3 residues ahead of the CDR3 end, with the missing end drawn from the germline J gene. The chain recombines TRBV5-5 with TRBJ2-2; 8 bases fit TRBD1. Looked up from germline, CDR1 is SGHKS and CDR2 is YYEKEE (reference sequence). The CDR3 sequence is 13 residues long. V gave up 4 bases and J gave up 6 bases; unmatched junction bases: 2. CDR3 region: CASSQQGAGELFF. The covered CDR3 bases are TGTGCCAGCAGCCAACAGGGGGCCGGGGAG.

A remark on this clone: The missing CDR3 end, 3 residues past where the read stops, is filled in from the germline J gene. V and J are TRBV2 and TRBJ2-3; D not resolved. Germline loops: CDR1 SNHLY, CDR2 FYNNEI. V was shortened by 7 bases and J by 0 bases, with 11 bases between the two germline ends. This CDR3 is 14 amino acids long. CDR3 DNA, as far as it was read: TGTGCCAGCACTAGTGTCCTCAGCACAGATACG. Encoded protein: CASTSVLSTDT. In full, the CDR3 is CASTSVLSTDTQYF.

The CDR3 sequence: CSVRQDSYEQYF. The sequenced part of the CDR3 DNA is TGCAGCGTTCGCCAGGACTCCTACGAG. The chain has TRBV29-1 and TRBJ2-7; D not resolved. Read sequence stops 3 residues before the CDR3 end, and the germline J gene provides the missing end. CDR3 length: 12 residues. The V gene lost 5 bases and the J gene lost 0 bases, with 8 bases spanning the gap. Germline CDR1 SQVTM, CDR2 ANQGSEA.

A word on this clone: The observed sequence ends 3 residues before the CDR3 terminus, with the missing tail filled in from the germline J gene. V and J are TRBV5-1 and TRBJ1-1, with TRBD1 as a possible D gene (6 bases). This CDR3 spans 14 amino acids. Germline V gene sequence: CDR1 SGHRS, CDR2 YFSETQ. Trimming removed 5 bases at V and 2 bases at J, with 13 bases between. CDR3 amino acids: CASRDGGPNTEAFF. The sequenced part of the CDR3 DNA is TGCGCCAGCAGGGACGGGGGGCCTAACACTGAA.

CDR3 DNA (partial): TGTGCCACCTTGCCCGGACAGTTAGAGACC. Its protein product is CATLPGQLET. From start to end, the CDR3 is CATLPGQLETQYF. V gene TRBV7-2 combines with J gene TRBJ2-5, with a weak D call TRBD1 (6 bases). The CDR3 goes on 3 residues after the read ends, and that part is filled in from the germline J gene. V lost 10 bases, J lost 4 bases, and 16 bases lay in between. This CDR3 has 13 amino acids. From germline, CDR1 is SGHTA and CDR2 FQGNSA.

About this clone itself: Coverage ceases 3 residues before the CDR3 finishes, and the germline J gene fills in the end. This sequence joins TRBV18 and TRBJ1-1; possible D gene TRBD1, 5 bases. This CDR3 is 12 amino acids long. Germline assignment: CDR1 KGHSH and CDR2 LQKENI. Deletions cut 6 bases from V and 7 bases from J, with 12 bases between. CDR3 bases read: TGTGCCAGCTCGCCGTATCAGGGTGAA. Translating gives CASSPYQGE. The entire CDR3 protein reads CASSPYQGEAFF.

On this clone: The read gets to within 3 residues of the CDR3 end, and the germline J gene fills in the rest. The rearrangement links TRBV19 to TRBJ2-3; 7 bases are a match to TRBD2. Germline lookup yields CDR1 LNHDA and CDR2 SQIVND (reference sequence). The CDR3 totals 12 residues. The covered CDR3 bases are TGTGCCAGTAGTACCCGGGGGGAGACG. It is translated as CASSTRGET. The CDR3 reads in full as CASSTRGETQYF.

Of note for this clone: The CDR3 end is not reached by the read, which stops 3 residues before it; the germline J gene fills it in. The rearrangement links TRBV7-8 to TRBJ1-3; no clear D gene. V lost 0 bases, J lost 4 bases, and 13 bases lay in between. This CDR3 spans 16 amino acids. Germline V gene lookup returns CDR1 SGHVS and CDR2 FQNEAQ. The CDR3 loop reads CASSLAGSGLGNTIYF. CDR3 DNA, as far as it was read: TGTGCCAGCAGCTTAGCGGGGTCGGGGTTAGGAAACACC.

Regarding this clone: The sequenced fragment ends 3 residues before the CDR3 boundary, so the rest is inferred from the germline J gene. The chain employs TRBV5-6 and TRBJ2-1, with D possibly TRBD1 on 5 matching bases. Germline assignment: CDR1 SGHDT and CDR2 YYEEEE. Trimming took 3 bases from V and 2 from J, leaving 12 bases between them. The CDR3 consists of 15 residues. The DNA read from the CDR3 is TGTGCCAGCAGCTCCTACCACAGGCCCTACAATGAG. It specifies CASSSYHRPYNE. In full, the CDR3 reads CASSSYHRPYNEQFF.

A note on this clone: The read terminates 3 residues before the CDR3 end, so the remaining end is supplied by the germline J gene. The chain carries TRBV30 and TRBJ2-3; D is ambiguous. V dropped 0 bases and J dropped 6 bases, with 10 bases sitting between them. In germline, CDR1 is GTSNPN, CDR2 SVGIG (reference sequence). The CDR3 runs to 13 residues. The sequenced part of the CDR3 DNA is TGTGCCTGGAGTGTACACCCGCCCGATACG. It specifies CAWSVHPPDT. The full CDR3 protein is CAWSVHPPDTQYF. The whole variable domain, remainder taken from reference TRBV30 and TRBJ2-3, is SQTIHQWPATLVQPVGSPLSLECTVEGTSNPNLYWYRQAAGRGLQLLFYSVGIGQISSEVPQNLSASRPQDRQFILSSKKLLLSDSGFYLCAWSVHPPDTQYFGPGTRLTVL.